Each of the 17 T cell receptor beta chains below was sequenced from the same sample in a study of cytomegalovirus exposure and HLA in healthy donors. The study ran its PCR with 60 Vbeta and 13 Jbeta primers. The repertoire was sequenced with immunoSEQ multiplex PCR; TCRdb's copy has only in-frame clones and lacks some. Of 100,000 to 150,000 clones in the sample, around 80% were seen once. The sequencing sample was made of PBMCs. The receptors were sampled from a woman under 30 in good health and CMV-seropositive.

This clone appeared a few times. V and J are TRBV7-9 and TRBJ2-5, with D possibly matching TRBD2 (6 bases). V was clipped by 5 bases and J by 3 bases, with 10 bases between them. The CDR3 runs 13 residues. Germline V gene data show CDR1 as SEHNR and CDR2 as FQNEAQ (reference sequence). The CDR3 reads CASSRGGEETQYF. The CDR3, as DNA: TGTGCCAGCAGCAGGGGCGGGGAAGAGACCCAGTACTTC.

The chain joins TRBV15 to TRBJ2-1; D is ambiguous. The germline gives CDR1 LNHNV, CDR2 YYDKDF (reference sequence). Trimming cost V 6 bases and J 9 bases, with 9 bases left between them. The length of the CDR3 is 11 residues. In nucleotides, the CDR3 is TGTGCCACCAGTGACCCGGGTGAGCAGTTCTTC. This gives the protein CATSDPGEQFF.

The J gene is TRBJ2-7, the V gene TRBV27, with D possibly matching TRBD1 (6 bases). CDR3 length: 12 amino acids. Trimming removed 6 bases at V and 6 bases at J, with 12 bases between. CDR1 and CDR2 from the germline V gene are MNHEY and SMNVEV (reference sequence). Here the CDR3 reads CASRLQGGEQYF. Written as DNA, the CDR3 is TGTGCCAGCAGGTTACAGGGTGGCGAGCAGTACTTC.

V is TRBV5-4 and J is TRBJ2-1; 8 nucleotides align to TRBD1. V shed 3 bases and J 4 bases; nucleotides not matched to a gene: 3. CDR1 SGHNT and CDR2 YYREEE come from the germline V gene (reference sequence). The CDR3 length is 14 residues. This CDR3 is CASSYWTGYNEQFF. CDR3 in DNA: TGTGCCAGCAGCTACTGGACAGGGTACAATGAGCAGTTCTTC.

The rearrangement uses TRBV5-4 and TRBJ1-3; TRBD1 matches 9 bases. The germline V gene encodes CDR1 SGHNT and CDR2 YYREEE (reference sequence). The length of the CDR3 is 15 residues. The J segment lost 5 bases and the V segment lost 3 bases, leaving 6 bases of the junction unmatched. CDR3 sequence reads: CASSWGQGSRNTIYF. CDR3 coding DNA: TGTGCCAGCAGCTGGGGACAGGGAAGCAGAAACACCATATATTTT.

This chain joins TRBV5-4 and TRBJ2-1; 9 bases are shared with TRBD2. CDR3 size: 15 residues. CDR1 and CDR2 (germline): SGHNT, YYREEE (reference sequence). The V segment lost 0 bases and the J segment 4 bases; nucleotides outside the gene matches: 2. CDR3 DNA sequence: TGTGCCAGCAGCTTGGGGAGCGGGGGGTACAATGAGCAGTTCTTC. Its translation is CASSLGSGGYNEQFF. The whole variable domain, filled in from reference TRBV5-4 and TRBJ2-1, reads ETGVTQSPTHLIKTRGQQVTLRCSSQSGHNTVSWYQQALGQGPQFIFQYYREEENGRGNFPPRFSGLQFPNYSSELNVNALELDDSALYLCASSLGSGGYNEQFFGPGTRLTVL.

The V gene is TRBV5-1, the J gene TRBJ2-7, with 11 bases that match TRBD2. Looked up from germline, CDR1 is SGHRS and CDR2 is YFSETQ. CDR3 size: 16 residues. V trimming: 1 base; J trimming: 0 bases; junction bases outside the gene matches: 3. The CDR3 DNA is TGCGCCAGCAGCTTGTCTAGCGGGGGGTACTCCTACGAGCAGTACTTC. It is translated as CASSLSSGGYSYEQYF.

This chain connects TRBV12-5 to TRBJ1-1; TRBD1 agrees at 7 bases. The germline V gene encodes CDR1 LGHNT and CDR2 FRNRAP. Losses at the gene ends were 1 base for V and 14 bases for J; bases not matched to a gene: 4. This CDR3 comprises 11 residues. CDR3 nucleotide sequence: TGTGCTAGTGGTTTGGAAGGGACAGCCTTCTTT. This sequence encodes CASGLEGTAFF. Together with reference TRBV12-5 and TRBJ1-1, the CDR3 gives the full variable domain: DARVTQTPRHKVTEMGQEVTMRCQPILGHNTVFWYRQTMMQGLELLAYFRNRAPLDDSGMPKDRFSAEMPDATLATLKIQPSEPRDSAVYFCASGLEGTAFFGQGTRLTVV.

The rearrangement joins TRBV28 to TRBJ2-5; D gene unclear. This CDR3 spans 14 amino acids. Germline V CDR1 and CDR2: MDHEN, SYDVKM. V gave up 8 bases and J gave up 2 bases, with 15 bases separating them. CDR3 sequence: CASASGLKQETQYF. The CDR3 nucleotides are TGTGCCAGCGCCTCAGGCCTTAAACAAGAGACCCAGTACTTC.

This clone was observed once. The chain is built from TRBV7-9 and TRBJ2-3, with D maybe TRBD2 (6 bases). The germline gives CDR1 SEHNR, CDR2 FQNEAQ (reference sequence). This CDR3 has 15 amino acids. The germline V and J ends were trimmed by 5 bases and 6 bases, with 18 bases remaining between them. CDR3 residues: CASSRLGTSIDTQYF. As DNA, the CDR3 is TGTGCCAGCAGCCGCCTCGGAACTAGCATCGATACGCAGTATTTT.

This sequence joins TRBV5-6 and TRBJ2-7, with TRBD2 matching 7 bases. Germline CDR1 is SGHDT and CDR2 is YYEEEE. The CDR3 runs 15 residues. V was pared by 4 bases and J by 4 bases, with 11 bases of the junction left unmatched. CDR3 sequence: CASSLRLAASYEQYF. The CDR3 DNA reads TGTGCCAGCAGCCTCCGACTAGCCGCAAGTTACGAGCAGTACTTC.

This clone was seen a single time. CDR3 sequence reads: CASSVDRGGYGYTF. CDR3 sequence (DNA): TGTGCCAGCAGCGTAGACAGGGGTGGCTATGGCTACACCTTC. The V call is TRBV9, the J call TRBJ1-2, with TRBD1 identical over 7 bases. Germline CDR1 and CDR2: SGDLS and YYNGEE. Losses at the gene ends were 0 bases for V and 4 bases for J; bases not matched to a gene: 3. The length of the CDR3 is 14 residues.

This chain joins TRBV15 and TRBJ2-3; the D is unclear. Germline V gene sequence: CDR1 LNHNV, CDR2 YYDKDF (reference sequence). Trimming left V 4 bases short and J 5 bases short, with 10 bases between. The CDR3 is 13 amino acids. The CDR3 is CATSTNLGDTQYF. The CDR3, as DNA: TGTGCCACCAGCACCAATCTAGGAGATACGCAGTATTTT.

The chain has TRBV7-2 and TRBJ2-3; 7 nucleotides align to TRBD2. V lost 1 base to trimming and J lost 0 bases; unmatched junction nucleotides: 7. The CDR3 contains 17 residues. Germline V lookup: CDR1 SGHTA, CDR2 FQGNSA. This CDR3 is CASSLGAGITSTDTQYF. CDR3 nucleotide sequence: TGTGCCAGCAGCTTAGGAGCGGGGATAACTAGCACAGATACGCAGTATTTT.

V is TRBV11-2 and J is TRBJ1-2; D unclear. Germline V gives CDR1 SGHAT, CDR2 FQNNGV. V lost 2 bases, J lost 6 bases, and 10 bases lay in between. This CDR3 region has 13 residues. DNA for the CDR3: TGTGCCAGCAGCTTAAATCCCCTCCATGGCTACACCTTC. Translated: CASSLNPLHGYTF.

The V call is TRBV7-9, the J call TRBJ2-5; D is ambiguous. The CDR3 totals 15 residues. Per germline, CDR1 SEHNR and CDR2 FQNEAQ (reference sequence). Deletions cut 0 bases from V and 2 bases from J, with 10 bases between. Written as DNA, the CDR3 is TGTGCCAGCAGCTTAGCTACACCCGGGCAAGAGACCCAGTACTTC. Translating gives CASSLATPGQETQYF.

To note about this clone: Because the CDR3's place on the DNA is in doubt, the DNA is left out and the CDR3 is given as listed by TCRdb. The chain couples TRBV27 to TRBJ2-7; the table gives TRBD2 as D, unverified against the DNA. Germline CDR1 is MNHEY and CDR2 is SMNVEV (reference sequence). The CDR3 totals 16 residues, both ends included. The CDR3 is CASSTSGLAGNYEQYF.